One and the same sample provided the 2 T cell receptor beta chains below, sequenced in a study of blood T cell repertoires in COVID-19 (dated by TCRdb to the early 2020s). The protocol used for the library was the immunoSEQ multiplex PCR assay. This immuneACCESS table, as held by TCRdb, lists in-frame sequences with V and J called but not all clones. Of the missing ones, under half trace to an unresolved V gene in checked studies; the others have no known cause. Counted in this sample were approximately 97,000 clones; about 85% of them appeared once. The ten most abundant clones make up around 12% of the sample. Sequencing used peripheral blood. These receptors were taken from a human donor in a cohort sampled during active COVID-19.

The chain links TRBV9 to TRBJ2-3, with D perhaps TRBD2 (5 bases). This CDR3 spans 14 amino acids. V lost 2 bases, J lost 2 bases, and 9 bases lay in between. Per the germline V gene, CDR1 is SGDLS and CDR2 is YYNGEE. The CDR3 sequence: CASSVQRNTDTQYF. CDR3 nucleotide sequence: TGTGCCAGCAGCGTGCAGCGGAACACAGATACGCAGTATTTT.

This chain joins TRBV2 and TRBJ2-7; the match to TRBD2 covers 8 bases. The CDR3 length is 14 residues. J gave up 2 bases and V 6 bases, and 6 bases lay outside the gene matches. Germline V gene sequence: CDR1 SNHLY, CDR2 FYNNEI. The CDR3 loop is CASRGGRGAYEQYF. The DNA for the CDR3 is TGTGCCAGCAGGGGAGGGCGGGGGGCCTACGAGCAGTACTTC. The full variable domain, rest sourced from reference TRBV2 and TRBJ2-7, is EPEVTQTPSHQVTQMGQEVILRCVPISNHLYFYWYRQILGQKVEFLVSFYNNEISEKSEIFDDQFSVERPDGSNFTLKIRSTKLEDSAMYFCASRGGRGAYEQYFGPGTRLTVT.